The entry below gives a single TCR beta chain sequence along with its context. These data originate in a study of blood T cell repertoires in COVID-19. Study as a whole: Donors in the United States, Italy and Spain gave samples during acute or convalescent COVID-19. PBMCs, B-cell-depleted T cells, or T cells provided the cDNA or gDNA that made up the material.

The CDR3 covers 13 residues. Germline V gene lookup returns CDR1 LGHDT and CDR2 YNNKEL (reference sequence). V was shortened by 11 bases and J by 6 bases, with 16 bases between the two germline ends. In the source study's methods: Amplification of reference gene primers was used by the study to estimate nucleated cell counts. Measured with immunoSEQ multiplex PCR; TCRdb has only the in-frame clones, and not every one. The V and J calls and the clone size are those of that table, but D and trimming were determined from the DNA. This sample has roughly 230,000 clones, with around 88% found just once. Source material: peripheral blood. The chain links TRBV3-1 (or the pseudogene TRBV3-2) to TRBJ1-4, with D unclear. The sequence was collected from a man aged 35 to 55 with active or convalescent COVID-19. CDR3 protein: CASAYTGYEKLFF. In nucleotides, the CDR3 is TGTGCCTCAGCCTACACGGGGTATGAAAAACTGTTTTTT.